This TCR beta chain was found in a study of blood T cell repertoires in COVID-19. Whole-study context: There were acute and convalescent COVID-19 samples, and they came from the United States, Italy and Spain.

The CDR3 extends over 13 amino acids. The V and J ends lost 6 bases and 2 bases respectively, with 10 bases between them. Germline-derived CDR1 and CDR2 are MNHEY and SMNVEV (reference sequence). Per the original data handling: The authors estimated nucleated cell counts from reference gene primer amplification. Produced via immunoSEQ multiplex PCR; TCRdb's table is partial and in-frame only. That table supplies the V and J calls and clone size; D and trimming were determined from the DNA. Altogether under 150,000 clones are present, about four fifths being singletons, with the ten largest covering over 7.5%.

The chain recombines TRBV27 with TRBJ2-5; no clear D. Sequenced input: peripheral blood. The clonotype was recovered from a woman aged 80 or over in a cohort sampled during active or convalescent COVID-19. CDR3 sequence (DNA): TGTGCCAGCAGAGACTTATTACAAGAGACCCAGTACTTC. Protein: CASRDLLQETQYF.